The rows below give T cell receptor beta chains drawn from one sample of a study of monozygotic twins with inflammatory bowel disease. TCRdb re-analyzed the 5' RACE reads; it lists each CDR3 protein once, without DNA. The listing records roughly 320,000 distinct CDR3 sequences. The sequencing input was blood. The receptors come from a human donor with ulcerative colitis or Crohn's disease, or a healthy co-twin of an affected twin (not recorded which). Both conserved end residues are part of each CDR3. Fields, in order: V gene, J gene, CDR3 protein.

v_call: TRBV13; j_call: TRBJ2-1; cdr3_aa: CATTGGNYNEQFF
v_call: TRBV7-9; j_call: TRBJ2-7; cdr3_aa: CASLASSVSHEQYF
v_call: TRBV4-3; j_call: TRBJ2-3; cdr3_aa: CASSQVGTRGPDTQYF
v_call: TRBV7-6; j_call: TRBJ1-3; cdr3_aa: CASSLASAGNSGNTIYF
v_call: TRBV20-1; j_call: TRBJ2-7; cdr3_aa: CSARDGTSGSHDQYF
v_call: TRBV30; j_call: TRBJ2-2; cdr3_aa: CAWRQQYTGELFF
v_call: TRBV12-3/TRBV12-4; j_call: TRBJ1-3; cdr3_aa: CASSLRGGTGNTIYF
v_call: TRBV25-1; j_call: TRBJ1-2; cdr3_aa: CASSEVNYGYTF
v_call: TRBV5-1; j_call: TRBJ1-4; cdr3_aa: CASSLGDRLEKLFF
v_call: TRBV24-1; j_call: TRBJ2-1; cdr3_aa: CATSDLNEQFF
v_call: TRBV7-2; j_call: TRBJ2-3; cdr3_aa: CASSLAGSGSGGDTQYF
v_call: TRBV18; j_call: TRBJ1-5; cdr3_aa: CASSPSGGNQPQHF
v_call: TRBV20-1; j_call: TRBJ2-7; cdr3_aa: CSAPQVGGASPSEQYF
v_call: TRBV7-8; j_call: TRBJ2-1; cdr3_aa: CASSLARLLPYNEQFF
v_call: TRBV7-9; j_call: TRBJ1-3; cdr3_aa: CASSPTGGSGNTIYF
v_call: TRBV6-1; j_call: TRBJ2-2; cdr3_aa: CASSPTGTTNTGELFF
v_call: TRBV5-1; j_call: TRBJ2-3; cdr3_aa: CASSLVGGAFPDTQYF
v_call: TRBV29-1; j_call: TRBJ2-5; cdr3_aa: CSETSGGAIETQYF
v_call: TRBV7-8; j_call: TRBJ2-5; cdr3_aa: CASSLARDRRQETQYF
v_call: TRBV7-9; j_call: TRBJ2-7; cdr3_aa: CASSLDGPSYEQYF
v_call: TRBV20-1; j_call: TRBJ2-5; cdr3_aa: CSARDHRGQEETQYF
v_call: TRBV20-1; j_call: TRBJ2-4; cdr3_aa: CSARWIAKNIQYF
v_call: TRBV10-3; j_call: TRBJ1-5; cdr3_aa: CAISDSQSNQPQHF
v_call: TRBV7-2; j_call: TRBJ1-1; cdr3_aa: CASSRAGTGGAKTEAFF
v_call: TRBV5-4; j_call: TRBJ1-4; cdr3_aa: CASSTDREKLFF
v_call: TRBV7-2; j_call: TRBJ2-5; cdr3_aa: CASTPEEFSRETQYF
v_call: TRBV27; j_call: TRBJ2-3; cdr3_aa: CASSLYDTQYF
v_call: TRBV19; j_call: TRBJ1-1; cdr3_aa: CASGRSFLMNTEAFF
v_call: TRBV7-2; j_call: TRBJ2-5; cdr3_aa: CASGTQREETQYF
v_call: TRBV5-1; j_call: TRBJ2-2; cdr3_aa: CASCRDPNTGELFF
v_call: TRBV27; j_call: TRBJ2-2; cdr3_aa: CASSLSQGASGELFF
v_call: TRBV27; j_call: TRBJ1-2; cdr3_aa: CASMDLENYGYTF
v_call: TRBV10-3; j_call: TRBJ2-7; cdr3_aa: CAITYGQVLYEQYF
v_call: TRBV9; j_call: TRBJ2-7; cdr3_aa: CASSSARGSYEQYF
v_call: TRBV30; j_call: TRBJ1-2; cdr3_aa: CAWSRRGKNGYTF
v_call: TRBV30; j_call: TRBJ2-7; cdr3_aa: CAWSPGGRTYEQYF
v_call: TRBV15; j_call: TRBJ1-4; cdr3_aa: CATSSRVGVGVGEKLFF
v_call: TRBV6-2/TRBV6-3; j_call: TRBJ1-1; cdr3_aa: CASTPIQNTEAFF
v_call: TRBV29-1; j_call: TRBJ2-7; cdr3_aa: CSSQTGTSEQYF
v_call: TRBV23-1; j_call: TRBJ2-1; cdr3_aa: CATETGSYNEQFF
v_call: TRBV28; j_call: TRBJ2-7; cdr3_aa: CASSANLAGREQYF
v_call: TRBV28; j_call: TRBJ2-2; cdr3_aa: CVAGRNTGELFF
v_call: TRBV24-1; j_call: TRBJ2-1; cdr3_aa: CATSDLGGNEQFF
v_call: TRBV5-1; j_call: TRBJ2-5; cdr3_aa: CASTSGLAGGGETQYF
v_call: TRBV24-1; j_call: TRBJ2-7; cdr3_aa: CATSKTGTAYEQYF
v_call: TRBV27; j_call: TRBJ1-4; cdr3_aa: CASSPQGLPNEKLFF
v_call: TRBV5-1; j_call: TRBJ1-1; cdr3_aa: CASLNPGSDTEAFF